This TCR beta chain was observed in a study of shared clonotypes between healthy human individuals. Study as a whole: Researchers drew samples from two women and a few men aged 18 to 49. Overall study results and limits: Clonotypes that were shared across four donors made up roughly 5% of naive CD4 clonotypes. A reduction in generation probabilities was seen for non-shared clonotypes relative to those shared by all four donors.

V was clipped by 2 bases and J by 7 bases, with 16 bases between them. Looked up from germline, CDR1 is SGHRS and CDR2 is YFSETQ. CDR3 length: 15 residues. For this clone: Antigen specificity is unknown.

Genomic DNA (from each subset) was split evenly across several immunoSEQ plates. Clones were sequenced by immunoSEQ multiplex PCR, and TCRdb holds only the in-frame ones, with some missing. This sample has about 2.4 million clones, with roughly 93% found just once. The sequence was collected from a man aged 18 to 35 in good health. Some clones in this sample may be carry-over from other donors' samples. Sequenced: naive CD4+ T cells from PBMCs. Subset in this sample: CD45RA+ positively selected. This sequence joins TRBV5-1 and TRBJ1-5, with D unclear. This chain's CDR3 is CASSFGGPFPQPQHF. The CDR3 DNA sequence: TGCGCCAGCAGCTTTGGCGGGCCCTTTCCGCAGCCCCAGCATTTT.